This TCR beta chain was obtained from a study of cytomegalovirus exposure and HLA in healthy donors. Germline CDR1 is MNHNS and CDR2 is SASEGT. This CDR3 is 15 amino acids long. Trimming at V came to 2 bases and at J to 6 bases, leaving 3 bases not matched to a gene. Study-wide results and caveats: The classifier reportedly diagnosed cytomegalovirus status with high sensitivity and specificity.

Vbeta (60) and Jbeta (13) primers were used in the PCR. Here immunoSEQ multiplex PCR was the method, and the copy in TCRdb shows in-frame clones only, minus some. The sample carries about 160,000 clones, more than 80% recorded once. Of note for this clone: Its target is unknown.

What was sequenced was PBMCs. The origin of this receptor is a woman aged 25 to 39 in good health and CMV-seropositive. This rearrangement joins TRBV6-1 to TRBJ1-5; TRBD1 matches 11 bases. CDR3: CASSEPGQGVQPQHF. The CDR3 DNA sequence: TGTGCCAGCAGTGAACCGGGACAGGGGGTTCAGCCCCAGCATTTT.